Sequencing of this TCR beta chain was carried out in a study of OX40 agonist ivuxolimab in advanced cancers. The wider study: Participants could have had prior anti-PD-1, anti-PD-L1 or anti-CTLA-4 therapy, and less than 45% had some. Partial responses occurred in Three dose-escalation patients, one with hepatocellular carcinoma and two with cutaneous melanoma.

With baseline, cycle 4 day 1, and cycle 7 day 1 as timepoints, blood was sampled. Here immunoSEQ multiplex PCR was the method, and the copy in TCRdb shows in-frame clones only, minus some. The sample shows 60,000 to 85,000 clones, 80% to 90% of them seen only once. This CDR3 has 14 amino acids. Trimming took off 0 bases at V and 7 bases at J, with 13 bases between the two ends. Germline V lookup: CDR1 SGDLS, CDR2 YYNGEE. The V call is TRBV9, the J call TRBJ2-5; D may match TRBD1 or TRBD2 (6 bases each). This TCR was recovered from an adult with an advanced solid tumor such as melanoma, head and neck, liver or kidney cancer. Sample: CD4+ or CD8+ T cells sorted from blood, taken in a trial of the OX40 agonist ivuxolimab. Written as DNA, the CDR3 is TGTGCCAGCAGCGTAGCCGGGGGCGTGGGGACCCAGTACTTC. This translates into CASSVAGGVGTQYF.